This T cell receptor (beta chain) derives from a study of OX40 agonist ivuxolimab in advanced cancers. Background on the study: Patients enrolled in dose escalation were diagnosed with hepatocellular carcinoma, melanoma, renal cell or head and neck cancer.

Study results and limitations: The study found that CD8+ T cells averaged more expanded clones than CD4+.

Trimming left V 8 bases short and J 1 base short, with 5 bases between. This CDR3 has 11 amino acids. Germline lookup yields CDR1 SNHLY and CDR2 FYNNEI. As concerns this clone: Its antigen is not identified.

TCRdb's copy holds only in-frame clones and misses some; the assay was immunoSEQ multiplex PCR. The repertoire has 90,000 to 95,000 clones, around 87% of them found once; the top ten carry 4.5% to 5.5%. The input for sequencing was CD4+ or CD8+ T cells sorted from blood, taken in a trial of the OX40 agonist ivuxolimab. The receptor's source is an adult with an advanced solid tumor such as melanoma, head and neck, liver or kidney cancer. The J gene is TRBJ1-2, the V gene TRBV2; D is ambiguous. The CDR3 reads CASAGNYGYTF. The CDR3 nucleotides are TGTGCCAGCGCGGGTAACTATGGCTACACCTTC.